This is a list of T cell receptor beta chains from one sample in a study of blood T cell repertoires in COVID-19. Profiling relied on immunoSEQ multiplex PCR, and the TCRdb table lists in-frame clones only, not all of them. Of 100,000 or so clones detected, about 76% appear once; the ten largest clones hold 30% to 45%. Specimen: peripheral blood. The receptors were sampled from a man at least 80 years old with acute or convalescent COVID-19. CDR3s include the opening cysteine and the closing phenylalanine or tryptophan. Fields, in order: D gene, J gene, V gene, clone size, CDR3 DNA, CDR3 protein. D genes are given only for firm matches. The listing skips clone size in some rows; elsewhere it reads once, few, many or a size class.

.,TRBJ2-6,TRBV5-1,.,TGCGCCAGCAGTTACTACGGACAGACCATCTCTGGGGCCAACGTCCTGACTTTC,CASSYYGQTISGANVLTF
TRBD1,TRBJ1-6,TRBV2,.,TGTGCCAGCACCGTACAGGGGGCGATTATCCCCCTCCACTTT,CASTVQGAIIPLHF
TRBD2,TRBJ2-3,TRBV7-2,.,TGTGCCAGTATGACTAGCGGTTACACAGATACGCAGTATTTT,CASMTSGYTDTQYF
.,TRBJ2-7,TRBV4-1,.,TGCGCCAGCAGCCAAGTAGACATCTTCGCCTACGAGCAGTACTTC,CASSQVDIFAYEQYF
TRBD1,TRBJ1-6,TRBV2,.,TGTGCCACCGCGACAGGGGTAAATTCACCCCTCCACTTT,CATATGVNSPLHF
.,TRBJ2-1,TRBV4-1,.,TGCGCCAGCAGCCAAGCTGACATGGGTCGGTCCGCGACCAATGAGCAGTTCTTC,CASSQADMGRSATNEQFF
.,TRBJ2-6,TRBV19,once,TGTGCCAGTAGTTTACATCGCTCTGGGGCCAACGTCCTGACTTTC,CASSLHRSGANVLTF
TRBD1,TRBJ1-1,TRBV30,.,TGTGCCTGGAGGAGGACAGGGATCACTGAAGCTTTCTTT,CAWRRTGITEAFF
TRBD1,TRBJ2-1,TRBV5-1,few,TGCGCCAGCAGCCTGGCCCCCGGGACAGGGGGCCGGGAGCAGTTCTTC,CASSLAPGTGGREQFF
.,TRBJ2-5,TRBV5-4,.,TGTGCCAACGGGGAGAACCAAGAGACCCAGTACTTC,CANGENQETQYF
.,TRBJ1-2,TRBV6-5,.,TGTGCCAGCAGTTACACGGGAAACATCAACTATGGCTACACCTTC,CASSYTGNINYGYTF
TRBD1,TRBJ1-2,TRBV19,.,TGTGCCAGTAGTCCAGGGACAGGGGGCTCTCACTATGGCTACACCTTC,CASSPGTGGSHYGYTF
TRBD1,TRBJ1-5,TRBV7-2,.,TGTGCCAGCAGCTTAAGACAGGGAGTCGGCCAGCCCCAGCATTTT,CASSLRQGVGQPQHF
TRBD2,TRBJ2-7,TRBV6-1,.,TGTGCCAGCAGTGAACTAGCGGGGTTCCGTTACGAGCAGTACTTC,CASSELAGFRYEQYF
TRBD1,TRBJ1-2,TRBV27,once,TGTGCCAGCAGTTATGACAGGGTCGGCGGCTACACCTTC,CASSYDRVGGYTF
.,TRBJ1-1,TRBV19,few,TGTGCCAGTAAAAACAGGGATGGGCTGGGCACTGAAGCTTTCTTT,CASKNRDGLGTEAFF
.,TRBJ1-5,TRBV6-2/TRBV6-3,.,TGTGCCAGCAGTTACTCTTTGGGGAGGTCGGGCAATCAGCCCCAGCATTTT,CASSYSLGRSGNQPQHF
TRBD1,TRBJ2-7,TRBV27,.,TGTGCCAGCAGTTTATCGCCCGGGACAGGTACCTACGAGCAGTACTTC,CASSLSPGTGTYEQYF
.,TRBJ2-5,TRBV11-2,.,TGTGCCAGCAGCTTAGCCGGGGAGACCCAGTACTTC,CASSLAGETQYF
TRBD2,TRBJ2-7,TRBV11-2,.,TGTGCCAGCAGCTTAGCGGGTAGCGGGAGCTACGAGCAGTACTTC,CASSLAGSGSYEQYF
TRBD1,TRBJ1-4,TRBV6-6,.,TGTGCCAGCAGTTACGCGGACAGGGGGGTAGAAAAACTGTTTTTT,CASSYADRGVEKLFF
.,TRBJ2-4,TRBV27,.,TGTGCCAGCAGTCCCCTAGCCAAAAACATTCAGTACTTC,CASSPLAKNIQYF
TRBD1,TRBJ1-1,TRBV6-5,.,TGTGCCAGCAGTTACTCGACAGGGGCGGGGGACACTGAAGCTTTCTTT,CASSYSTGAGDTEAFF
TRBD1,TRBJ1-5,TRBV4-1,.,TGCGCCAGCAGCCGGGACAGGGAAAATCAGCCCCAGCATTTT,CASSRDRENQPQHF
.,TRBJ1-2,TRBV6-2/TRBV6-3,.,TGTGCCAGCAGTTCGCCCGGGATCGGCTATGGCTACACCTTC,CASSSPGIGYGYTF
.,TRBJ2-1,TRBV18,.,TGTGCCAGCTCACCACAGGAGGGGCTATACAATGAGCAGTTCTTC,CASSPQEGLYNEQFF
.,TRBJ1-5,TRBV7-2,.,TGTGCCAGCAGCTTATCCGGGGGCAATCAGCCCCAGCATTTT,CASSLSGGNQPQHF
TRBD2,TRBJ2-1,TRBV30,.,TGTGCCTGGGTTGGGAGACTAGCGGGCTCCTACAATGAGCAGTTCTTC,CAWVGRLAGSYNEQFF
TRBD1,TRBJ1-4,TRBV5-1,.,TGCGCCAGCAGCCCTGACAGGGTGGGCGAAAAACTGTTTTTT,CASSPDRVGEKLFF
TRBD1,TRBJ2-1,TRBV5-4,.,TGTGCCAGCAGCTTGGGACAGGGGGGTCCGTTCTTC,CASSLGQGGPFF
.,TRBJ2-3,TRBV5-1,once,TGCGCCAGCAGCAAGGACCGTTGGGCCCAGTCTCGTAGCGAATCCGGCACAGATACGCAGTATTTT,CASSKDRWAQSRSESGTDTQYF
TRBD1,TRBJ2-7,TRBV2,.,TGTGCCAGCAGAGGAAGGGGGCACTCCTACGAGCAGTACTTC,CASRGRGHSYEQYF
TRBD1,TRBJ1-1,TRBV27,.,TGTGCCAGCAAGGCCTTAACGGACAGGCTGAACACTGAAGCTTTCTTT,CASKALTDRLNTEAFF
.,TRBJ2-7,TRBV2,.,TGTGCCAGCAGTGAAGAGGACAGAAGTCTGTACTTC,CASSEEDRSLYF
.,TRBJ1-2,TRBV7-9,.,TGTGCCAGCAGCTTAGAGGCGGGACGTGGGCCCTATGGCTACACCTTC,CASSLEAGRGPYGYTF
TRBD1,TRBJ2-7,TRBV5-1,once,TGCGCCAGCAGCTTGAGGACAGGGTCCTACGAGCAGTACTTC,CASSLRTGSYEQYF